This T cell receptor beta chain was retrieved from a study of blood T cell repertoires in COVID-19. Looking at the study overall: PBMCs, B-cell-depleted T cells, or T cells provided the cDNA or gDNA that made up the material.

This clone was detected once. TCRdb's copy holds only in-frame clones and misses some; the assay was immunoSEQ multiplex PCR. The sample lists fewer than 350,000 clones, more than 85% occurring once. The specimen sequenced was peripheral blood. The sequence was collected from a man aged 35-49 years with acute or convalescent COVID-19.

CDR3 DNA: TGTGCCAGCAGCGTAGACGACAGGTCGAGCTCCTATAATTCACCCCTCCACTTT. Protein: CASSVDDRSSSYNSPLHF. The V gene is TRBV9, the J gene TRBJ1-6, with D possibly matching TRBD1 (6 bases). Between the trimmed V and J ends, which lost 0 bases and 0 bases, there was a span of 13 bases. The CDR3 loop spans 18 amino acids. Germline lookup yields CDR1 SGDLS and CDR2 YYNGEE.